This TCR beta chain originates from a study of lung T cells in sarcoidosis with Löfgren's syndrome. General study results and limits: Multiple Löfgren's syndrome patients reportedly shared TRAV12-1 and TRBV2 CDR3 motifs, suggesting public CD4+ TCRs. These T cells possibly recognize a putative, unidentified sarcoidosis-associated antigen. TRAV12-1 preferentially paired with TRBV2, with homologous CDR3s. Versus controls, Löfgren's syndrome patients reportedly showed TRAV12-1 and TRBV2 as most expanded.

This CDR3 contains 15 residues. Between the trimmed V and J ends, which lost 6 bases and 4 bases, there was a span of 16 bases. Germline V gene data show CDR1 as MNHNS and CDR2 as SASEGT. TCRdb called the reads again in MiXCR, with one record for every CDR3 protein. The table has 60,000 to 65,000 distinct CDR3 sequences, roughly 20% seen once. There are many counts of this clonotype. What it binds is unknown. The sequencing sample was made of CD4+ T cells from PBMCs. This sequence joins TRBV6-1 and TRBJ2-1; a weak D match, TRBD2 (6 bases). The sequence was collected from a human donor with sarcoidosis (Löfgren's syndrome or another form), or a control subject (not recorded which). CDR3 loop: CASRGRTTLYNEQFF. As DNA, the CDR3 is TGTGCCAGCAGAGGGAGGACCACCTTATACAATGAGCAGTTCTTC.